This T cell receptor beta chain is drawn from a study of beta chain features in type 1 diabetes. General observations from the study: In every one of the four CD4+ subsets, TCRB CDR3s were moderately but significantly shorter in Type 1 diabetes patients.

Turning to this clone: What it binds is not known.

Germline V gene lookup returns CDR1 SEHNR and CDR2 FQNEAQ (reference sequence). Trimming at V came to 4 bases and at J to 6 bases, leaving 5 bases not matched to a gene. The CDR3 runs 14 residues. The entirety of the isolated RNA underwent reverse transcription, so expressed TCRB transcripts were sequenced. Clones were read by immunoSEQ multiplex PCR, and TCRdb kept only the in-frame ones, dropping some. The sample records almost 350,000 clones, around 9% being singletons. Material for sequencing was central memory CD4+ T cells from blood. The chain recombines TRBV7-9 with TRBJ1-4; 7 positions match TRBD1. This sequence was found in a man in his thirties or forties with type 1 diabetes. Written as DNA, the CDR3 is TGTGCCAGCAGCTCGACAGGGAGGGATGAAAAACTGTTTTTT. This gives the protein CASSSTGRDEKLFF.